The sequence of this T cell receptor (beta chain) was determined in a study of T cells in Graves' hyperthyroidism and ophthalmopathy. About the research overall: Peripheral blood sampling occurred at initial diagnosis, before any treatment. General observations from the study: Researchers found most expanded thyroid clonotypes above 0.001 in blood as well. Model predictions of ophthalmopathy came a median 6.5 months before onset.

Of note for this clonotype: Its antigen is not identified.

Researchers took RNA transcripts and amplified the TCR beta CDR3 regions from them. HTBI primers were used for first-round RT-PCR of the TCR CDR3. In TCRdb, the multiplex PCR reads were re-called with MiXCR into one record per CDR3 protein. Of a few hundred thousand distinct CDR3 sequences detected, around 25% appear once; the ten largest clones hold over 70%. Together with thyroid ultrasound, orbital computed tomography, serum thyroxine and TRAb, clinical symptoms were used for diagnoses. V was shortened by 2 bases and J by 5 bases, with 12 bases between the two germline ends. Germline V gene data show CDR1 as DFQATT and CDR2 as SNEGSKA (reference sequence). This CDR3 has 13 amino acids.

The sequencing sample was made of blood. The V and J genes are TRBV20-1 and TRBJ1-2; tentatively, D is TRBD1 (5 bases). This clonotype originated in a man in his fifties or sixties with Graves' hyperthyroidism. The CDR3 sequence: CSARIRVEYGYTF. CDR3 sequence (DNA): TGCAGTGCTAGAATCAGGGTTGAGTATGGCTACACCTTC.